These 14 T cell receptor beta chains came from one sample sequenced in a study of blood T cell repertoires in COVID-19. Sequencing used immunoSEQ multiplex PCR; TCRdb keeps in-frame clones, though not all of them. This sample has 200,000 to 250,000 clones, with 89% found just once. The sample was peripheral blood. Receptor source: a man aged 55 to 70 who had recovered from COVID-19.

The J gene is TRBJ1-1, the V gene TRBV27; TRBD1 might be the D (5 bases). This CDR3 spans 17 amino acids. The germline CDR1 and CDR2 sequences are MNHEY and SMNVEV (reference sequence). V gave up 6 bases and J gave up 4 bases, with 24 bases separating them. This CDR3 reads CASRGVLGGMQSTEAFF. The CDR3 coding sequence is TGTGCCAGCAGGGGGGTTTTAGGAGGGATGCAATCCACTGAAGCTTTCTTT.

This chain connects TRBV10-3 to TRBJ2-3, with 11 bases fitting TRBD2. Trimming at V came to 0 bases and at J to 0 bases, leaving 2 bases not matched to a gene. CDR1 ENHRY and CDR2 SYGVKD come from the germline V gene. The CDR3 has 17 residues. Here the CDR3 reads CAISESRLAGSTDTQYF. The CDR3 DNA reads TGTGCCATCAGTGAGTCGAGACTAGCGGGGAGCACAGATACGCAGTATTTT.

The chain employs TRBV30 and TRBJ2-7; perhaps TRBD1 as D (6 bases). This CDR3 has 13 residues. The V end lost 3 bases, the J end lost 7 bases, and 16 bases lay between the germline ends. Per the germline V gene, CDR1 is GTSNPN and CDR2 is SVGIG (reference sequence). The CDR3 reads CAWSAQGSGEQYF. The CDR3 DNA reads as TGTGCCTGGAGCGCTCAGGGGTCGGGGGAGCAGTACTTC. The whole variable domain, filled in from reference TRBV30 and TRBJ2-7, reads SQTIHQWPATLVQPVGSPLSLECTVEGTSNPNLYWYRQAAGRGLQLLFYSVGIGQISSEVPQNLSASRPQDRQFILSSKKLLLSDSGFYLCAWSAQGSGEQYFGPGTRLTVT.

The rearrangement links TRBV6-5 to TRBJ1-5; TRBD1 agrees at 7 bases. The CDR3 totals 13 residues. Per the germline V gene, CDR1 is MNHEY and CDR2 is SVGAGI. J was trimmed by 3 bases and V by 10 bases; bases with no gene match: 6. As DNA, the CDR3 is TGTGCCACCCAGACAGGGTTCAATCAGCCCCAGCATTTT. It translates to CATQTGFNQPQHF.

This chain joins TRBV27 and TRBJ2-6; 9 bases fit TRBD1. The CDR3 has 20 residues. J was trimmed by 0 bases and V by 2 bases; bases with no gene match: 11. Looked up from germline, CDR1 is MNHEY and CDR2 is SMNVEV (reference sequence). CDR3 bases: TGTGCCAGCAGTTTAGAGGGGGACAGGGCGCTAAACTCTGGGGCCAACGTCCTGACTTTC. Translation gives CASSLEGDRALNSGANVLTF.

V and J are TRBV9 and TRBJ2-2; 9 bases are shared with TRBD2. CDR3 length: 15 residues. Germline V gene data show CDR1 as SGDLS and CDR2 as YYNGEE. V shed 0 bases and J 5 bases; nucleotides not matched to a gene: 2. The CDR3 reads CASSVEGLATGELFF. The CDR3 DNA reads as TGTGCCAGCAGCGTAGAGGGACTAGCAACCGGGGAGCTGTTTTTT.

The chain has TRBV5-1 and TRBJ2-7; TRBD1 aligns across 8 bases. The CDR3 is made up of 15 amino acids. The germline V gene has CDR1 SGHRS and CDR2 YFSETQ. V gave up 4 bases and J gave up 1 base; unmatched junction bases: 7. The CDR3, as DNA: TGCGCCAGCAGCACGGGACAGGCCGGATCCTACGAGCAGTACTTC. Protein product: CASSTGQAGSYEQYF.

The chain has TRBV3-1 (or the pseudogene TRBV3-2) and TRBJ2-3; 10 positions match TRBD2. V trimming: 3 bases; J trimming: 3 bases; junction bases outside the gene matches: 3. This CDR3 spans 15 amino acids. Germline V gene sequence: CDR1 LGHDT, CDR2 YNNKEL (reference sequence). In DNA, the CDR3 is TGTGCCAGCAGCCAGCCTAGCGGGGGAACAGATACGCAGTATTTT. This translates into CASSQPSGGTDTQYF.

V and J are TRBV27 and TRBJ2-1; TRBD2 aligns across 14 bases. Germline CDR1 is MNHEY and CDR2 is SMNVEV (reference sequence). With V trimmed by 4 bases and J by 6 bases, 5 bases remained unmatched. The CDR3 has 16 residues. CDR3 sequence reads: CASSSWGLAGVNEQFF. The CDR3 DNA reads as TGTGCCAGCAGTTCCTGGGGACTAGCGGGAGTCAATGAGCAGTTCTTC.

The J gene is TRBJ2-7, the V gene TRBV28, with D maybe TRBD1 (5 bases). The V and J ends lost 10 bases and 2 bases respectively, with 15 bases between them. Looked up from germline, CDR1 is MDHEN and CDR2 is SYDVKM. This CDR3 comprises 13 residues. For the CDR3, the DNA is TGTGCCACGCAATGGGGCCGAGCCTACGAGCAGTACTTC. Protein product: CATQWGRAYEQYF.

The chain joins TRBV19 to TRBJ1-6; TRBD1 might be the D (5 bases). Trimming took off 4 bases at V and 0 bases at J, with 13 bases between the two ends. The germline V gene has CDR1 LNHDA and CDR2 SQIVND (reference sequence). The length of the CDR3 is 17 residues. In DNA, the CDR3 is TGTGCCAGTAGTACCAGGGAAGGAAGCTCCTATAATTCACCCCTCCACTTT. Protein product: CASSTREGSSYNSPLHF.

The J gene is TRBJ2-7, the V gene TRBV4-2, with 12 bases that match TRBD2. This CDR3 spans 16 amino acids. Germline loops: CDR1 LGHNA, CDR2 YNFKEQ. After removal of 1 base from V and 2 bases from J, the junction contained 3 bases not matched to a gene. For the CDR3, the DNA is TGTGCCAGCAGCCAAGGGACTAGCGGGGCAACCTACGAGCAGTACTTC. Protein: CASSQGTSGATYEQYF.

Turning to this clone: Other DNA sequences in this specimen translate into the identical CDR3. The CDR3 nucleotides are TGTGCCAGCAGCCTGCAGGGAAGCAATCAGCCCCAGCATTTT. Protein sequence: CASSLQGSNQPQHF. This chain connects TRBV3-1 (or the pseudogene TRBV3-2) to TRBJ1-5; tentatively, D is TRBD1 (5 bases). The CDR3 sequence is 14 residues long. The germline V gene has CDR1 LGHDT and CDR2 YNNKEL (reference sequence). V lost 4 bases, J lost 1 base, and 8 bases lay in between.

This chain uses TRBV6-5 with TRBJ2-6; unclear D gene. CDR1 MNHEY and CDR2 SVGAGI come from the germline V gene. The CDR3 spans 16 residues. V was clipped by 4 bases and J by 0 bases, with 10 bases between them. DNA of the CDR3: TGTGCCAGCAGTTTAAATCCGGGCTCTGGGGCCAACGTCCTGACTTTC. Amino acids: CASSLNPGSGANVLTF.